A selection of T cell receptor beta chains follows, all from one sample in a study of cytomegalovirus exposure and HLA in healthy donors. Clones were read by immunoSEQ multiplex PCR, and TCRdb kept only the in-frame ones, dropping some. The sample lists roughly 160,000 clones; over 75% were seen once. Sequencing was performed on PBMCs. Source of these receptors: a woman in her thirties in good health and CMV-seronegative. Each CDR3 is given with its conserved first and last residue. The order of the fields is clone size, V gene, D gene, J gene, CDR3 protein, CDR3 DNA. D genes are given only for firm matches. Clone size, where shown, is once, few, many, or a class for clones that have expanded.

-	TRBV30	TRBD1	TRBJ1-1	CAWSRDRNTEAFF	TGTGCCTGGAGTAGGGACAGGAACACTGAAGCTTTCTTT
-	TRBV27	TRBD2	TRBJ2-1	CASSLGGRANEQFF	TGTGCCAGCAGTTTAGGCGGGAGGGCCAATGAGCAGTTCTTC
-	TRBV25-1	-	TRBJ1-2	CASRDSNDYGYPF	TGTGCCAGCAGGGACTCTAACGACTATGGCTACCCCTTC
-	TRBV29-1	-	TRBJ2-7	CSVESGFYEQYF	TGCAGCGTTGAGTCCGGTTTCTACGAGCAGTACTTC
-	TRBV7-3	TRBD2	TRBJ2-2	CASSSREAGGPSAGELFF	TGTGCCAGCAGCTCCCGGGAAGCGGGGGGGCCGTCAGCCGGGGAGCTGTTTTTT
-	TRBV4-3	TRBD1	TRBJ2-7	CASSQDVRDSSYEQYF	TGCGCCAGCAGCCAAGACGTTCGGGACAGTTCCTACGAGCAGTACTTC
once	TRBV4-3	TRBD1	TRBJ1-2	CASSQDGRGERGYTF	TGCGCCAGCAGCCAAGATGGCAGGGGGGAACGAGGCTACACCTTC
-	TRBV29-1	TRBD1	TRBJ1-2	CSVDRGTGGYPF	TGCAGCGTGGACAGGGGAACGGGTGGCTACCCCTTC
-	TRBV5-6	-	TRBJ1-5	CASSWTPRGPEGSNQPQHF	TGTGCCAGCAGCTGGACCCCCCGGGGTCCGGAGGGTAGCAATCAGCCCCAGCATTTT
once	TRBV2	-	TRBJ2-5	CASSPRGGAETQYF	TGTGCCAGCAGTCCACGCGGGGGCGCGGAGACCCAGTACTTC
-	TRBV7-2	TRBD1	TRBJ1-4	CASSPRQGVGEKLFF	TGTGCCAGCAGCCCCCGACAGGGGGTAGGTGAAAAACTGTTTTTT
-	TRBV5-1	TRBD1	TRBJ1-2	CASSLVGDSYGYTF	TGCGCCAGCAGCTTGGTCGGGGACAGCTATGGCTACACCTTC
-	TRBV27	-	TRBJ1-2	CASNPTGSYYGYTF	TGTGCCAGCAACCCGACAGGCTCCTACTATGGCTACACCTTC
-	TRBV2	TRBD1	TRBJ1-2	CASSGGTGGYYGYTF	TGTGCCAGCAGTGGGGGGACAGGGGGTTACTATGGCTACACCTTC
few	TRBV5-5	-	TRBJ2-7	CASSLAPGSYEQYF	TGTGCCAGCAGCTTGGCGCCGGGGTCCTACGAGCAGTACTTC
-	TRBV5-1	TRBD1	TRBJ1-1	CASSKTGVSTEAFF	TGCGCCAGCAGCAAGACAGGGGTTTCCACTGAAGCTTTCTTT
-	TRBV5-4	-	TRBJ2-7	CASSFRGTYEQYF	TGTGCCAGCAGCTTCCGCGGAACCTACGAGCAGTACTTC
-	TRBV6-6	-	TRBJ1-1	CASSYPTGVMNTEAFF	TGTGCCAGCAGTTACCCGACAGGCGTCATGAACACTGAAGCTTTCTTT
-	TRBV7-2	-	TRBJ2-7	CASSSSPQGRFYEQYF	TGTGCCAGCAGCTCGAGTCCACAGGGGAGGTTCTACGAGCAGTACTTC
-	TRBV19	-	TRBJ1-1	CASSPQVLNTEAFF	TGTGCCAGTAGTCCGCAGGTTTTGAACACTGAAGCTTTCTTT